The source of this T cell receptor beta chain is a study of CD8 T cells in Susac syndrome. A note on this clonotype: Its antigen remains unidentified.

Reverse transcription used roughly 0.45 to 1 ug RNA and random hexamers. TCRdb re-called the immunoSEQ multiplex PCR reads through MiXCR, storing one row per CDR3 protein. The table has about 210,000 distinct CDR3 sequences, about 94% seen once. Sequencing of TCR beta was performed on blood CD8+ and CD4+ T cells. Bulk CD8+ and CD4+ cells came from magnetic negative isolation; CD8+ TEMRA by FACS. Broader study findings: The CD4+ T cell repertoires that were profiled in Susac syndrome showed no clonal expansion. It was acknowledged in the study that its TCR sequencing and HLA analysis involved a relatively small number of individuals.

Sequencing input: CD4+ T cells from PBMCs. The sequence was collected from a human donor with Susac syndrome.

DNA of the CDR3: TGCAGTGCTAGAGCCCTGGGACAGAACTATGGCTACACCTTC. Its translation: CSARALGQNYGYTF. This rearrangement joins TRBV20-1 to TRBJ1-2; TRBD1 matches 7 bases. Losses at the gene ends were 1 base for V and 2 bases for J; bases not matched to a gene: 4. This CDR3 comprises 14 residues. Germline V gene sequence: CDR1 DFQATT, CDR2 SNEGSKA (reference sequence).